This T cell receptor beta chain was sequenced during a study of beta chain features in type 1 diabetes. Whole-study results and caveats: TCRB CDR3s from Type 1 diabetes patients were moderately but significantly shorter in all four CD4+ subsets.

This clone came up a few times. Its antigen is not identified. CD45RO/CCR7/CD25/CD127/CD95/CD27 sorting isolated CD4+ naive, central memory, regulatory and stem cell-like memory cells. This CDR3 spans 13 amino acids. From germline, CDR1 is MNHEY and CDR2 SMNVEV (reference sequence). V was trimmed by 5 bases and J by 6 bases, leaving 13 bases between them. The isolated RNA, all of it, was reverse transcribed, so expressed TCRB transcripts were what got sequenced. Profiling relied on immunoSEQ multiplex PCR, and the TCRdb table lists in-frame clones only, not all of them. The top ten hold approximately 0.029% of the sample, which has about 260,000 clones, roughly 20% seen once.

The sequencing sample was made of naive CD4+ T cells from blood. The sequence derives from a woman aged 35 to 49 with type 1 diabetes. The gene calls are TRBV27 and TRBJ1-2; D perhaps matches TRBD1 (6 bases). CDR3 amino acids: CASSPQGIDGYTF. The DNA of the CDR3 is TGTGCCAGCAGTCCTCAGGGGATCGATGGCTACACCTTC.